The source of this TCR beta chain is a study of T cells after yellow fever vaccination. Regarding the study as a whole: The study found a weaker secondary response that peaked faster, day 5 versus 15. Relatively few clonotypes were ones that appeared in both CD4 and CD8 compartments. Abundant clonotypes from the bulk population could get into FACS-sorted repertoires as contaminants.

TCRdb analysed the 5' RACE reads with MiXCR anew, one entry per CDR3 protein. The table has a few hundred thousand distinct CDR3 sequences, over 4.5% seen once; the top ten hold 2.5% to 4%. There are 12 residues in the CDR3. The V gene lost 7 bases and the J gene lost 4 bases, with 10 bases spanning the gap. This clonotype was detected ten times or more. Its antigen remains unidentified. Sequencing was performed on CD4+ T cells sorted from PBMCs, taken on the day of the yellow fever booster vaccination. V gene TRBV12-3 or TRBV12-4 combines with J gene TRBJ2-5; D is ambiguous. This TCR came from a man aged 18 to 30 who received the YFV17D yellow fever vaccine. The CDR3 DNA is TGTGCCAGCACCCCTAATGGAGAGACCCAGTACTTC. Translation: CASTPNGETQYF.